Detailed here is one TCR beta chain. Only in-frame clones appear in the TCRdb table, and some are missing; sequencing was by immunoSEQ multiplex PCR. The data hold about 380,000 clones, with approximately 87% observed a single time. The sample originates from a study of blood T cell repertoires in COVID-19. V shed 7 bases and J shed 2 bases, with 12 bases lying between them. The CDR3 has 14 residues. Germline V CDR1 and CDR2: SGHRS, YFSETQ. Everyone who took part was 18 to 89 years old, and they came from 24 US areas. Material: PBMCs or T cells enriched from blood (not recorded which). The TCR originated in a man aged 25 to 45 who had recovered from COVID-19. This rearrangement joins TRBV5-1 to TRBJ2-2, with D possibly being TRBD1 (6 bases). The CDR3 nucleotides are TGCGCCAGCCAAGACAGGCTTAACACCGGGGAGCTGTTTTTT. The encoded protein is CASQDRLNTGELFF.